The 24 T cell receptor beta chains listed next were all sequenced from one sample in a study of cytomegalovirus exposure and HLA in healthy donors. This PCR relied on a set of 60 Vbeta primers and 13 Jbeta primers. The assay was immunoSEQ multiplex PCR, and TCRdb's table has in-frame clones only and misses some. Among 100,000 to 120,000 clones listed, 70% to 85% were seen once. Sequences were obtained from PBMCs. Every receptor here comes from a man aged 30 to 39 in good health and CMV-seropositive.

V is TRBV4-2 and J is TRBJ1-6; perhaps TRBD1 as D (5 bases). Deletions cut 0 bases from V and 9 bases from J, with 21 bases between. The V gene's germline CDR1 is LGHNA and CDR2 YNFKEQ. The CDR3 consists of 18 residues. The CDR3 protein is CASSQDPDRGADFSPLHF. The CDR3 region has the DNA TGTGCCAGCAGCCAAGATCCCGATAGGGGCGCAGATTTTTCACCCCTCCACTTT.

The gene calls are TRBV7-8 and TRBJ2-3, with 8 bases aligning to TRBD1. The J segment lost 4 bases and the V segment lost 5 bases, leaving 14 bases of the junction unmatched. The germline V gene encodes CDR1 SGHVS and CDR2 FQNEAQ. The CDR3 is 17 residues long. CDR3 coding DNA: TGTGCCAGCAGCCCGTACTTAGGACAGGGTATTTCAGATACGCAGTATTTT. Protein product: CASSPYLGQGISDTQYF.

The V and J genes are TRBV5-8 and TRBJ2-1; TRBD2 matches 7 bases. The CDR3 has 15 amino acids. Trimming took 4 bases from V and 4 from J; bases not matched to a gene: 8. CDR1 SGHTS and CDR2 YDEGEE come from the germline V gene. CDR3 bases: TGTGCCAGCAGCCGCAATGGGAGGGATTACAATGAGCAGTTCTTC. This encodes CASSRNGRDYNEQFF.

This clone appeared a few times. CDR3 DNA: TGCGCCAGCAGCCAAGATGATGCTAGCGGGGGCTACGAGCAGTACTTC. Translated: CASSQDDASGGYEQYF. This chain joins TRBV4-1 and TRBJ2-7, with 10 bases fitting TRBD2. J gave up 3 bases and V 0 bases, and 5 bases lay outside the gene matches. Germline CDR1 reads MGHRA; CDR2 reads YSYEKL. This CDR3 is built from 16 residues.

In its sample, this clone was seen a few times. The chain recombines TRBV4-3 with TRBJ1-1; 9 bases match TRBD1. V trimming: 4 bases; J trimming: 5 bases; junction bases outside the gene matches: 8. Germline loops: CDR1 LGHNA, CDR2 YSLEER. The CDR3 has 15 amino acids. The CDR3 spells CASSLSGDRETEAFF. The CDR3 DNA follows: TGCGCCAGCAGCCTTAGTGGGGACAGGGAGACTGAAGCTTTCTTT.

The genes are TRBV27 and TRBJ1-2; 8 nucleotides agree with TRBD1. This CDR3 contains 14 residues. Germline CDR1 reads MNHEY; CDR2 reads SMNVEV (reference sequence). With 6 bases clipped from V and 4 bases from J, the junction kept 7 bases outside the gene matches. In DNA form, the CDR3 reads TGTGCCAGCAGCCCCGATGGACAGGGCTATGGCTACACCTTC. Residues: CASSPDGQGYGYTF.

The chain joins TRBV11-1 to TRBJ1-5; 11 nucleotides agree with TRBD1. The CDR3 covers 17 residues. Germline V gives CDR1 SGHAT, CDR2 FQDESV (reference sequence). V lost 7 bases to trimming and J lost 4 bases; unmatched junction nucleotides: 12. The CDR3 loop reads CASTYRSGQGGNQPQHF. Here the CDR3 DNA reads TGTGCCAGCACCTACCGGTCGGGACAGGGGGGGAATCAGCCCCAGCATTTT.

This clone showed up just once. An end of the junction does not agree with germline; a read error may underlie this. This rearrangement joins TRBV7-7 to TRBJ2-2; D might be TRBD2 (6 bases). The CDR3 has 15 residues. Germline CDR1 and CDR2: SSHAT and FNYEAQ (reference sequence). CDR3 amino acids: CASSFEGTVTGELFF. As DNA, the CDR3 is TGTGCTAGCAGTTTTGAGGGGACTGTCACCGGGGAGCTGTTTTTT.

V and J are TRBV7-9 and TRBJ1-2, with D maybe TRBD1 (6 bases). Germline CDR1 SEHNR, CDR2 FQNEAQ (reference sequence). The CDR3 spans 15 residues. Trimming took 4 bases from V and 6 from J, leaving 18 bases between them. CDR3: CASSSPLGARDGYTF. CDR3 bases: TGTGCCAGCAGCTCCCCCTTGGGGGCGCGGGATGGCTACACCTTC.

Points on this clone: A read error may produce the germline difference seen at one junction end. The genes are TRBV7-9 and TRBJ2-5; 9 bases align to TRBD2. CDR3 length: 14 residues. Germline CDR1 and CDR2: SEHNR and FQNEAQ (reference sequence). This CDR3 is CSSSPAGGMETQYF. The CDR3 DNA reads as TGTTCCAGCAGCCCAGCGGGGGGTATGGAGACCCAGTACTTC.

The CDR3 loop is CASSDRGQGEQYF. Here the CDR3 DNA reads TGTGCCAGCAGTGACAGGGGGCAAGGCGAGCAGTACTTC. The chain couples TRBV2 to TRBJ2-7; 8 bases fit TRBD1. V shed 3 bases and J 6 bases; nucleotides not matched to a gene: 4. Germline V gene sequence: CDR1 SNHLY, CDR2 FYNNEI. The CDR3 has 13 amino acids.

CDR3 nucleotides: TGTGCCAGTAGAAGGGGACAGGAGACCGGGGAGCTGTTTTTT. Residues: CASRRGQETGELFF. The chain joins TRBV19 to TRBJ2-2, with 8 positions matching TRBD1. V shed 6 bases and J 5 bases; nucleotides not matched to a gene: 5. The germline V gene encodes CDR1 LNHDA and CDR2 SQIVND (reference sequence). This CDR3 contains 14 residues.

CDR3 sequence reads: CASSWDRDQPQHF. CDR3 bases: TGTGCCAGCTCCTGGGACAGGGATCAGCCCCAGCATTTT. The V and J genes are TRBV27 and TRBJ1-5; 9 bases line up with TRBD1. The CDR3 has 13 amino acids. J lost 5 bases, V lost 8 bases, and 4 bases had no gene match. Germline-derived CDR1 and CDR2 are MNHEY and SMNVEV (reference sequence).

This chain joins TRBV5-1 and TRBJ2-3; TRBD2 agrees at 11 bases. V was clipped by 5 bases and J by 3 bases; unmatched bases: 5. Looked up from germline, CDR1 is SGHRS and CDR2 is YFSETQ. The CDR3 is 15 residues long. The CDR3 DNA reads TGCGCCAGCAGTCCAACTAGCGGGGGAACAGATACGCAGTATTTT. It codes for CASSPTSGGTDTQYF.

This chain joins TRBV27 and TRBJ2-5; the D gene is possibly TRBD2 (6 bases). Looked up from germline, CDR1 is MNHEY and CDR2 is SMNVEV (reference sequence). Trimming pared 10 bases from V and 11 bases from J, leaving 11 bases between. The CDR3 length is 9 residues. DNA for the CDR3: TGTGCCAACCCGGGACTTCAGTACTTC. Its protein product is CANPGLQYF.

V is TRBV27 and J is TRBJ2-5, with TRBD1 matching over 9 bases. V lost 4 bases and J lost 5; bases outside the gene matches: 8. Germline V CDR1 and CDR2: MNHEY, SMNVEV (reference sequence). This CDR3 contains 15 residues. In DNA, the CDR3 is TGTGCCAGCAGTTCCGGGGGACAGGGAGAGGAGACCCAGTACTTC. It encodes CASSSGGQGEETQYF.

V and J are TRBV7-3 and TRBJ2-5, with D hard to call. Trimming removed 5 bases at V and 1 base at J, with 11 bases between. The germline CDR1 and CDR2 sequences are SGHTA and FQGTGA. CDR3 length equals 14 residues. The CDR3 nucleotides read TGTGCCAGCAGCCAGCTAGGCCCCCAAGAGACCCAGTACTTC. Residues: CASSQLGPQETQYF.

The rearrangement links TRBV21-1 to TRBJ2-1; the D segment call TRBD2 is taken from the table without a DNA check. TRBV21-1 represents a pseudogene. The CDR3 covers 15 residues. CDR3: CASRETSTPYNEQFF. The DNA for the CDR3 is TGTGCCAGCAGGGAAACTAGTACCCCCTACAATGAGCAGTTCTTC.

About this clone itself: Other DNA sequences in the sample encode the same CDR3. This sequence joins TRBV18 and TRBJ2-6; 7 bases line up with TRBD1. Trimming removed 3 bases from V and 4 bases from J; junction bases left unmatched: 6. CDR3 length: 16 amino acids. Per germline, CDR1 KGHSH and CDR2 LQKENI. The CDR3 DNA follows: TGTGCCAGCTCACCCCAACAGGGGTCGGGGGCCAACGTCCTGACTTTC. Its translation is CASSPQQGSGANVLTF. Complete variable domain (other parts from reference TRBV18 and TRBJ2-6): NAGVMQNPRHLVRRRGQEARLRCSPMKGHSHVYWYRQLPEEGLKFMVYLQKENIIDESGMPKERFSAEFPKEGPSILRIQQVVRGDSAAYFCASSPQQGSGANVLTFGAGSRLTVL.

This chain joins TRBV4-1 and TRBJ1-4; D is undetermined. Between the trimmed V and J ends, which lost 2 bases and 3 bases, there was a span of 7 bases. The CDR3 spans 14 residues. The germline V gene encodes CDR1 MGHRA and CDR2 YSYEKL. CDR3 in DNA: TGCGCCAGCAGCCAATTCAGGCCTAATGAAAAACTGTTTTTT. This translates into CASSQFRPNEKLFF.

The chain has TRBV4-3 and TRBJ2-3; possibly TRBD2 for D (6 bases). V was shortened by 1 base and J by 0 bases, with 8 bases between the two germline ends. The CDR3 has 15 amino acids. CDR1 and CDR2 (germline): LGHNA, YSLEER. CDR3 loop: CASSQAGDSTDTQYF. In DNA, the CDR3 is TGCGCCAGCAGCCAAGCGGGGGATAGCACAGATACGCAGTATTTT.

The chain couples TRBV21-1 to TRBJ2-3; TRBD1 was called by the table and not checked on the DNA. TRBV21-1 constitutes a pseudogene. This CDR3 contains 15 residues. The CDR3 DNA reads TGTGCCAGCAGCAAGGGGACAGGGGTTGATGATACGCAGTATTTT. Its translation: CASSKGTGVDDTQYF.

This clone has just one count. The J gene is TRBJ2-7, the V gene TRBV5-1; perhaps TRBD2 as D (5 bases). V lost 0 bases and J lost 5, with 6 bases in between. The CDR3 runs 12 residues. Germline values: CDR1 SGHRS, CDR2 YFSETQ. CDR3 nucleotide sequence: TGCGCCAGCAGCTTGGTCGGGGACGAGCAGTACTTC. It specifies CASSLVGDEQYF.

V gene TRBV4-2 combines with J gene TRBJ2-3; a weak D match, TRBD2 (5 bases). Germline loops: CDR1 LGHNA, CDR2 YNFKEQ. V gave up 0 bases and J gave up 4 bases, with 23 bases separating them. The CDR3 spans 19 residues. CDR3 nucleotide sequence: TGTGCCAGCAGCCAAGATCACTCCCCCGGGGAGCTTTGTGCAGATACGCAGTATTTT. Translated: CASSQDHSPGELCADTQYF.